A single T cell receptor beta chain is shown here with its context. This CDR3 comprises 14 residues. Looked up from germline, CDR1 is SGHDN and CDR2 is FVKESK. Trimming left V 2 bases short and J 3 bases short, with 10 bases between. Here immunoSEQ multiplex PCR was the method, and the copy in TCRdb shows in-frame clones only, minus some. The sample holds over 110,000 clones, over 75% seen once. This entry is derived from a study of blood T cell repertoires in COVID-19. The chain has TRBV14 and TRBJ1-1, with D possibly matching TRBD1 (5 bases). This TCR was recovered from a man between 50 and 59 years old in a cohort exposed to, infected with or recovered from COVID-19 (not recorded which). The material sequenced was PBMCs or T cells enriched from blood (not recorded which). CDR3 protein: CASSQTTGYTEAFF. CDR3 DNA sequence: TGTGCCAGCAGCCAAACAACAGGTTACACTGAAGCTTTCTTT.